There are a few counts of the clone carrying this T cell receptor beta chain. What it binds is not known. Time point specified: patch test 2, 6 weeks after DPC sensitization. Treatment: therapeutic diphenylcyclopropenone sensitization with weekly scalp DPC. This sample is part of a study of human T cells and chemical hapten exposure. Study information: Women made up most patients, who had alopecia areata, totalis or universalis.

Per the germline V gene, CDR1 is LGHDT and CDR2 is YNNKEL (reference sequence). The V and J ends lost 1 base and 2 bases respectively, with 3 bases between them. There are 14 residues in the CDR3. Library construction involved attaching unique molecular identifiers to individual cDNA molecules, which allowed quantitative, reproducible TCR counting. MiXCR was run by TCRdb on the RACE reads, yielding one entry per CDR3 protein. Of 75,000 to 100,000 distinct CDR3 sequences in the sample, about 9% are singletons; the top ten hold 2% to 2.5%. General observations from the study: There was a positive correlation between PT1 expanded TCR counts and patch test score.

The sequence derives from a woman aged 40-49 years with alopecia areata. Some clones in this sample may be carry-over from other donors' samples. V is TRBV3-1 and J is TRBJ2-6; D is unclear. The sequences come from whole blood, collected in connection with sensitization to the hapten diphenylcyclopropenone (DPC). The CDR3 loop is CASSQVAGANVLTF. CDR3 DNA: TGTGCCAGCAGCCAAGTTGCTGGGGCCAACGTCCTGACTTTC.